Listed below are T cell receptor beta chains from one sample, sequenced in a study of T cells after somatic rescue of genetic block. Using immunoSEQ multiplex PCR, the repertoire was profiled, and TCRdb retains in-frame clones only, with some absent. There are more than 10,000 clones in the sample; roughly two thirds occur only once, and 15% to 20% lies in the top ten. The sequenced material came from peripheral blood mononuclear cells (PBMCs). These receptors came from a boy between 5 and 17 years old. Each CDR3 is given with its conserved first and last residue. D genes are given only for firm matches. Not all rows give a size; the values are once, few, many and, for expanded clones, a class.

>TRBJ2-5|-|TRBV5-1|TRBD1|19
CASSVGSFGQGGWKETQYF
TGCGCCAGCAGCGTGGGGAGCTTTGGACAGGGTGGGTGGAAAGAGACCCAGTACTTC
>TRBJ2-5|-|TRBV10-3|TRBD1|18
CAISENRKRQGLWETQYF
TGTGCCATCAGTGAGAACCGGAAAAGACAGGGCTTGTGGGAGACCCAGTACTTC
>TRBJ2-7|-|TRBV5-1|TRBD1|16
CASSLPLGQGAYEQYF
TGCGCCAGCAGCCTCCCCTTGGGACAGGGAGCCTACGAGCAGTACTTC
>TRBJ2-1|-|TRBV5-1|-|17
CASSLAWYHQPYNEQFF
TGCGCCAGCAGCTTGGCTTGGTACCACCAGCCTTACAATGAGCAGTTCTTC
>TRBJ2-7|few|TRBV29-1|-|12
CSVKRGSYEQYF
TGCAGCGTTAAACGAGGCTCCTACGAGCAGTACTTC
>TRBJ1-6|-|TRBV2|-|16
CASSGQESSYNSPLHF
TGTGCCAGCAGTGGGCAGGAGAGCTCCTATAATTCACCCCTCCACTTT
>TRBJ2-5|few|TRBV5-1|-|14
CASSLGFEGETQYF
TGCGCCAGCAGCTTGGGCTTTGAGGGGGAGACCCAGTACTTC
>TRBJ1-3|medium-sized|TRBV6-6|-|15
CASSYGGKSGNTIYF
TGTGCCAGCAGTTACGGGGGGAAGAGTGGAAACACCATATATTTT
>TRBJ2-5|once|TRBV7-6|TRBD2|16
CASSLALAGGQETQYF
TGTGCCAGCAGCTTAGCGCTAGCGGGGGGCCAAGAGACCCAGTACTTC
>TRBJ2-5|-|TRBV5-1|-|14
CASSPRLGEETQYF
TGCGCCAGCAGCCCCCGACTAGGGGAGGAGACCCAGTACTTC
>TRBJ2-7|few|TRBV6-6|-|14
CASSYEEGSYEQYF
TGTGCCAGCAGTTATGAAGAGGGTTCTTACGAGCAGTACTTC
>TRBJ2-7|-|TRBV6-1|-|13
CASTGFLSYEQYF
TGTGCCAGCACAGGATTCCTAAGCTACGAGCAGTACTTC
>TRBJ2-1|-|TRBV4-1|TRBD2|16
CASSTPGLEAYNEQFF
TGCGCCAGCAGCACCCCGGGACTAGAGGCCTACAATGAGCAGTTCTTC
>TRBJ1-6|-|TRBV18|-|12
CASSQRGSPLHF
TGTGCCAGCTCACAAAGGGGTTCACCCCTCCACTTT
>TRBJ2-5|-|TRBV29-1|-|13
CSVEDRALETQYF
TGCAGCGTTGAAGACAGGGCCCTAGAGACCCAGTACTTC
>TRBJ2-5|-|TRBV7-9|TRBD1|15
CASSSPGQEKETQYF
TGTGCCAGCAGCTCTCCGGGACAGGAGAAAGAGACCCAGTACTTC
>TRBJ2-7|-|TRBV2|-|14
CASRGNGGIHEQYF
TGTGCCAGCAGAGGAAACGGCGGGATCCACGAGCAGTACTTC
>TRBJ2-7|few|TRBV29-1|-|16
CSVEGAFGGPSYEQYF
TGCAGCGTTGAAGGCGCCTTTGGAGGACCCTCCTACGAGCAGTACTTC
>TRBJ2-3|-|TRBV7-9|-|16
CASSLSGVGPTDTQYF
TGTGCCAGCAGCTTATCCGGGGTGGGCCCCACAGATACGCAGTATTTT
>TRBJ1-2|few|TRBV5-1|-|14
CASSLREADYGYTF
TGCGCCAGCAGCTTGCGAGAGGCAGACTATGGCTACACCTTC
>TRBJ2-2|once|TRBV11-2|-|16
CASSPTRLTNTGELFF
TGTGCCAGCAGTCCCACGAGACTAACGAACACCGGGGAGCTGTTTTTT
>TRBJ2-5|-|TRBV19|TRBD2|17
CASSIGLAGAGAETQYF
TGTGCCAGTAGTATAGGCCTAGCGGGGGCCGGGGCAGAGACCCAGTACTTC
>TRBJ2-2|few|TRBV5-7|-|13
CASSFYITGELFF
TGTGCCAGCAGCTTCTATATTACCGGGGAGCTGTTTTTT
>TRBJ2-2|-|TRBV10-3|TRBD2|16
CAISAILAVNTGELFF
TGTGCCATCAGTGCTATACTAGCGGTGAACACCGGGGAGCTGTTTTTT
>TRBJ1-1|medium-sized|TRBV7-6|-|15
CASSLGRDMNTEAFF
TGTGCCAGCAGCTTAGGGAGGGACATGAACACTGAAGCTTTCTTT
>TRBJ2-7|-|TRBV21-1|-|14
CASSRGQLRYEQYF
TGTGCCAGCAGCAGGGGACAGCTGCGCTACGAGCAGTACTTC
>TRBJ2-7|medium-sized|TRBV10-1|TRBD1|14
CASSEGDRGHEQYF
TGCGCCAGCAGTGAGGGGGACAGGGGCCACGAGCAGTACTTC
>TRBJ2-5|once|TRBV18|TRBD2|16
CASSPPGLEKQETQYF
TGTGCCAGCTCACCACCCGGACTAGAGAAACAAGAGACCCAGTACTTC
>TRBJ2-1|few|TRBV6-5|-|15
CASSYSHRAGNEQFF
TGTGCCAGCAGTTACTCGCACAGGGCCGGGAATGAGCAGTTCTTC
>TRBJ2-5|-|TRBV30|-|16
CAWRRDEGQLKETQYF
TGTGCCTGGAGAAGGGACGAGGGGCAACTAAAAGAGACCCAGTACTTC
>TRBJ2-6|few|TRBV27|TRBD2|18
CASSYLAGGSSGANVLTF
TGTGCCAGCAGTTACCTCGCGGGGGGCTCCTCTGGGGCCAACGTCCTGACTTTC
>TRBJ1-5|-|TRBV28|TRBD1|15
CASSPGGDRGQPQHF
TGTGCCAGCAGCCCAGGGGGGGACAGGGGTCAGCCCCAGCATTTT
>TRBJ2-7|-|TRBV4-1|-|16
CASSQRGGGVPYEQYF
TGCGCCAGCAGCCAACGAGGTGGCGGGGTTCCCTACGAGCAGTACTTC
>TRBJ2-3|-|TRBV7-9|-|13
CASSYLSTDTQYF
TGTGCCAGCAGCTACCTTAGCACAGATACGCAGTATTTT
>TRBJ1-2|-|TRBV10-1|-|12
CASSDWGYGYTF
TGCGCCAGCAGTGACTGGGGGTATGGCTACACCTTC
>TRBJ2-7|-|TRBV28|TRBD2|17
CASSFPLFQREPYEQYF
TGTGCCAGCAGTTTCCCCCTTTTCCAGCGGGAGCCCTACGAGCAGTACTTC